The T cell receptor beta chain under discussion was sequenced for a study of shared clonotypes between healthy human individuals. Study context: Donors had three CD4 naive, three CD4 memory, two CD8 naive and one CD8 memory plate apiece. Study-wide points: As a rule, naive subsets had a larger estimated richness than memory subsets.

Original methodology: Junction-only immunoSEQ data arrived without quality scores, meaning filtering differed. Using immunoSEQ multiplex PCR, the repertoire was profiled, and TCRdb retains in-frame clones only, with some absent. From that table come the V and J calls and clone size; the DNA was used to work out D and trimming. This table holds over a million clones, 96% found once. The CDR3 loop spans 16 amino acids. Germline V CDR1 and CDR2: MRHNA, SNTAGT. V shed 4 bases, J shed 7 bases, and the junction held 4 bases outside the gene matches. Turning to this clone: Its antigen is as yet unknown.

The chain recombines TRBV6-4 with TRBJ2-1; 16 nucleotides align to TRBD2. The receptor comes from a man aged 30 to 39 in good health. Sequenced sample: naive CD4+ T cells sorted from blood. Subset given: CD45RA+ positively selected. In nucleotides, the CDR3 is TGTGCCAGCAGTGTGGGACTAGCGGGAGGGCCTAATGAGCAGTTCTTC. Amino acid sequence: CASSVGLAGGPNEQFF.